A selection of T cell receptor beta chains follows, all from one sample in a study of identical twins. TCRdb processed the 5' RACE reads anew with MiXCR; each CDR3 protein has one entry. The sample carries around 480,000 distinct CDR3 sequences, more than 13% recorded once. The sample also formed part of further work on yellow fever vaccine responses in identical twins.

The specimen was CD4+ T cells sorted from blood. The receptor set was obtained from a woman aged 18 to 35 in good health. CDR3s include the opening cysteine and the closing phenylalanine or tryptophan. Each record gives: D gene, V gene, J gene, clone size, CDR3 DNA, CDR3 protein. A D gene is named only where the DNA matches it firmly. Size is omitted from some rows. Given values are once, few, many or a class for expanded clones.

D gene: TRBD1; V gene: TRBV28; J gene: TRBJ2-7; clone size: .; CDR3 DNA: TGTGCCAGCAGTGGACCGGGACAGGGTACCCCCTACGAGCAGTACTTC; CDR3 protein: CASSGPGQGTPYEQYF
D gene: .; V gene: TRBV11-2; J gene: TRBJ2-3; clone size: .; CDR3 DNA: TGTGCCAGCAGCTCCGGCGGCGGATCTAGCGTGCGCACAGATACGCAGTATTTT; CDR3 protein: CASSSGGGSSVRTDTQYF
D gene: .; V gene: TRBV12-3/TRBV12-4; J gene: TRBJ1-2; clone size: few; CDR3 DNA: TGTGCCAGCCGCAAAAGGGACTATGGCTACACCTTC; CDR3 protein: CASRKRDYGYTF
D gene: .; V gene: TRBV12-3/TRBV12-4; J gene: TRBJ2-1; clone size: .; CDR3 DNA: TGTGCCAGCAGCGTGACAGGCTCCAGTGAGCAGTTCTTC; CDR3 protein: CASSVTGSSEQFF
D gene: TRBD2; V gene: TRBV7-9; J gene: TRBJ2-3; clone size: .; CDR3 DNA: TGTGCCAGCAGCTCAATGCGGGGGGGAGACACAGATACGCAGTATTTT; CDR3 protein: CASSSMRGGDTDTQYF
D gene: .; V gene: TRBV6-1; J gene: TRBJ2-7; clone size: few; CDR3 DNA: TGTGCCAGCAGACCCAACACCCTCATTGGGGAGCAGTACTTC; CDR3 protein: CASRPNTLIGEQYF
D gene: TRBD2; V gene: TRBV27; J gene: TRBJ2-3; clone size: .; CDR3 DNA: TGTGCCAGCAGTTCCCGGACTAGCGGCACAGATACGCAGTATTTT; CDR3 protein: CASSSRTSGTDTQYF
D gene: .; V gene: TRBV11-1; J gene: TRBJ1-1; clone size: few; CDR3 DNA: TGTGCCAGCAGCTTTTCCAGAACCGAAGCTTTCTTT; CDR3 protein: CASSFSRTEAFF
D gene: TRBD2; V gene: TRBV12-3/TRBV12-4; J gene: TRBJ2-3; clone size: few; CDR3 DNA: TGTGCCAGCAGTCGCCTTGGACTAGCGGGGTACACAGATACGCAGTATTTT; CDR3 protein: CASSRLGLAGYTDTQYF
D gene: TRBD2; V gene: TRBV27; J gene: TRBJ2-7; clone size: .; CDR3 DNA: TGTGCCAGCAGTCCACCAACCCTAGCGGGGGCCTACGAGCAGTACTTC; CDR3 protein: CASSPPTLAGAYEQYF
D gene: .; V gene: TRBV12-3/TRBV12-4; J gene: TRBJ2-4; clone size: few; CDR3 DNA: TGTGCCAGCAGTTTAGTACTCGACTTAAAAAACATTCAGTACTTC; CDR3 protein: CASSLVLDLKNIQYF
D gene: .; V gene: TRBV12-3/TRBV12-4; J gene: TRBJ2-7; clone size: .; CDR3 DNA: TGTGCCAGCAGTTTAGCAGGAGGGGGGAACTGGCTCTCCTACGAGCAGTACTTC; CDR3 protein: CASSLAGGGNWLSYEQYF
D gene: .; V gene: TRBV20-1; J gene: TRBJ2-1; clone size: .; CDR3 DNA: TGCAGTGCTTTGGGACTTATGAAAAGCTCCTACAATGAGCAGTTCTTC; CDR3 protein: CSALGLMKSSYNEQFF
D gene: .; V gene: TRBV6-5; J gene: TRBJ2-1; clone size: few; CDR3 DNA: TGTGCCAGCAGTTTCCTCCGTGTCGGATCGGTCAATGAGCAGTTCTTC; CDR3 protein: CASSFLRVGSVNEQFF
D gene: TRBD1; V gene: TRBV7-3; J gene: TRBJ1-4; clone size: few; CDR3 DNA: TGTGCCAGCAGCCCTACCCGGACAGGGAAAGGGAATGAAAAACTGTTTTTT; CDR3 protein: CASSPTRTGKGNEKLFF
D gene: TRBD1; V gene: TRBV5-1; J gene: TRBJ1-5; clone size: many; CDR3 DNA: TGCGCCAGCAGCTTGGAAGGGGGCAGTTATCAGCCCCAGCATTTT; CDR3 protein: CASSLEGGSYQPQHF
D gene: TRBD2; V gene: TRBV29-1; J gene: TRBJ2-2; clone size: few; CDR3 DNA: TGCAGCGGAGGGACTAGCGGTAACACCGGGGAGCTGTTTTTT; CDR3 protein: CSGGTSGNTGELFF
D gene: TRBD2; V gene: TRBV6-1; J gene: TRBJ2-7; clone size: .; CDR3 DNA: TGTGCCAGCAGTCCGGGACTAGCGGGACCTTCAGCCTACGAGCAGTACTTC; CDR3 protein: CASSPGLAGPSAYEQYF
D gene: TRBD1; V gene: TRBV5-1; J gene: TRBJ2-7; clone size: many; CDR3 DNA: TGCGCCAGCAGCTCGACGGGACAGGGTTACTACGAGCAGTACTTC; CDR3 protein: CASSSTGQGYYEQYF
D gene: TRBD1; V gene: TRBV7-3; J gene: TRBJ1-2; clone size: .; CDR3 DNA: TGTGCCAGCAGCCGGGACAGTTTGACTAACTATGGCTACACCTTC; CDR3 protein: CASSRDSLTNYGYTF
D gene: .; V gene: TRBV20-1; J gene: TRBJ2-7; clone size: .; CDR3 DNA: TGCAGTGCTAGAGTCGGGGAGTCGGTCCACGAGCAGTACTTC; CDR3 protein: CSARVGESVHEQYF
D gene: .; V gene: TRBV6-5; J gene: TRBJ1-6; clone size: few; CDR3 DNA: TGTGCCAGCACCAACGGAAATTCACCCCTCCACTTT; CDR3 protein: CASTNGNSPLHF
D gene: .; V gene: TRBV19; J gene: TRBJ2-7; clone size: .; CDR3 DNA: TGTGCCAGTAGTATTATGGTTTCCTACGAGCAGTACTTC; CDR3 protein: CASSIMVSYEQYF
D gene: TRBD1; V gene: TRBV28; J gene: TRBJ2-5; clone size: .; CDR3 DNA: TGTGCCAGCAGTACGAACAGGGGTGGGGAGACCCAGTACTTC; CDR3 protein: CASSTNRGGETQYF
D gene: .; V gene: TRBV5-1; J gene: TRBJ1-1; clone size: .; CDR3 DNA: TGCGCCAGCACTTTAGGACGGATTATGAACACTGAAGCTTTCTTT; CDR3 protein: CASTLGRIMNTEAFF
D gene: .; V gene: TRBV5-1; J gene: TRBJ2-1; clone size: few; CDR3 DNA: TGCGCCAGCAGCTGGACCGGGACGCCCTACAATGAGCAGTTCTTC; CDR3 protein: CASSWTGTPYNEQFF
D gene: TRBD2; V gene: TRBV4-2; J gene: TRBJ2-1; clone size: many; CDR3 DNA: TGTGCCAGCAGCCAAGATCTAGCGGGAAGCTCCTACAATGAGCAGTTCTTC; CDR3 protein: CASSQDLAGSSYNEQFF
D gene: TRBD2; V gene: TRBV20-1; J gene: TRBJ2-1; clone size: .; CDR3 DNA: TGCAGTGCTAGAGAACGGGGGAGGGGCAATGAGCAGTTCTTC; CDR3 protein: CSARERGRGNEQFF
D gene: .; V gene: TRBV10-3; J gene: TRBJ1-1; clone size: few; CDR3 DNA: TGTGCCGCCACTACGGGGGGCGGCACTGAAGCTTTCTTT; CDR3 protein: CAATTGGGTEAFF
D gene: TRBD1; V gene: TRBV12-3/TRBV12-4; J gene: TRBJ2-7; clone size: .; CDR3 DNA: TGTGCCAGCAGTGGACAGGGATCCTACGAGCAGTACTTC; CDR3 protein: CASSGQGSYEQYF
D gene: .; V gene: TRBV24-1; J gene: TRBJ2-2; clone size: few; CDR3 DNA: TGTGCCACCAGTCCCGGGACACAAGCTAACACCGGGGAGCTGTTTTTT; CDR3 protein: CATSPGTQANTGELFF
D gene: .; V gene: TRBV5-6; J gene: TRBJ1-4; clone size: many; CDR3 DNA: TGTGCCAGCAGCTTGACAGCTAATGAAAAACTGTTTTTT; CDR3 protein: CASSLTANEKLFF
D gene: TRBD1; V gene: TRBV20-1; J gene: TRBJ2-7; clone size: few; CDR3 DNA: TGCAGTGCCATTGGGACAGGGGCCAACTACGAGCAGTACTTC; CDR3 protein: CSAIGTGANYEQYF
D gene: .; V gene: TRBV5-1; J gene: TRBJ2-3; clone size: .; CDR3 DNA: TGCGCCAGCAGCTTGGCGACCCACACAGATACGCAGTATTTT; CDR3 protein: CASSLATHTDTQYF
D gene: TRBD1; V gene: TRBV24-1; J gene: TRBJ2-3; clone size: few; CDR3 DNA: TGTGCCACCAGTGTTAGCAGGGGGCCAGATACGCAGTATTTT; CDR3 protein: CATSVSRGPDTQYF
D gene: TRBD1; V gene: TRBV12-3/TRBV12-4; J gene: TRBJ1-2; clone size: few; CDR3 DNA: TGTGCCAGCAGTTTTGTCGGGACAGGGAGCGGCTACACCTTC; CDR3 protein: CASSFVGTGSGYTF
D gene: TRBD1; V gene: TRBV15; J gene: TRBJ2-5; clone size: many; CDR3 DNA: TGTGCCACCAGCGGAGGGACAGGGAGAGAGACCCAGTACTTC; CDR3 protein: CATSGGTGRETQYF
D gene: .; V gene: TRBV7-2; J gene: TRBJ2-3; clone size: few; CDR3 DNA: TGTGCCAGCAGCTTAGCCCGCCCACCAGATACGCAGTATTTT; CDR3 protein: CASSLARPPDTQYF
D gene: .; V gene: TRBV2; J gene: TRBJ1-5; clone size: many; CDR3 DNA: TGTGCCAGCAGTGCGTCAGGGATGGGCAATCAGCCCCAGCATTTT; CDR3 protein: CASSASGMGNQPQHF
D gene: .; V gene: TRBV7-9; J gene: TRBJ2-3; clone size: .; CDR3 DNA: TGTGCCAGCAGCGTAATAAGTAAGAGCCTCACAGATACGCAGTATTTT; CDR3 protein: CASSVISKSLTDTQYF
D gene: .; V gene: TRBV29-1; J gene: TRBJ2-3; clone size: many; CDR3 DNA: TGCAGCGTTGAGGACTCCTACGGGTATACGCAGTATTTT; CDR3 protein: CSVEDSYGYTQYF
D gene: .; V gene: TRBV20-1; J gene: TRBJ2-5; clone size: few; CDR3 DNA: TGCAGTGCTCGGAGAGGGACGCGGGAGACCCAGTACTTC; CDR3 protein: CSARRGTRETQYF
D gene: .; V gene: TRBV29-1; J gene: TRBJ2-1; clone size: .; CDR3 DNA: TGCAGCGCCACGAGGGTTGATGAGCAGTTCTTC; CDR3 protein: CSATRVDEQFF
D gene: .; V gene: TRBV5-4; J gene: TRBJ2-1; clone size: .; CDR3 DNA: TGTGCCAGCAGCTTGAAAGGGACTTTCTACAATGAGCAGTTCTTC; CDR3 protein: CASSLKGTFYNEQFF
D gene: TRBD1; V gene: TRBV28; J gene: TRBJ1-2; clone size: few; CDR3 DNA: TGTGCCAGCAGGAAGACAGGGACCTATGGCTACACCTTC; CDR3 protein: CASRKTGTYGYTF
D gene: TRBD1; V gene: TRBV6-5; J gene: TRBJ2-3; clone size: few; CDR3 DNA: TGTGCCAGCAGTTACAGGGGGCTGAAAAGCACAGATACGCAGTATTTT; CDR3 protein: CASSYRGLKSTDTQYF
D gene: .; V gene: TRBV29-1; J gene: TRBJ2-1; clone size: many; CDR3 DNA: TGCAGCGTCAATAAGGGGGGGGTCTACAATGAGCAGTTCTTC; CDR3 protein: CSVNKGGVYNEQFF
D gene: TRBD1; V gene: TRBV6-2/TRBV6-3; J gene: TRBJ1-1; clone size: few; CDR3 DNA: TGTGCCAGCAGACAAGACAGGGCGAACACTGAAGCTTTCTTT; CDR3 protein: CASRQDRANTEAFF
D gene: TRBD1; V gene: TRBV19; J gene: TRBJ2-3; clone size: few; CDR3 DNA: TGTGCCAGTAGTATATGGGGACAGGGCACAGATACGCAGTATTTT; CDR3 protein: CASSIWGQGTDTQYF
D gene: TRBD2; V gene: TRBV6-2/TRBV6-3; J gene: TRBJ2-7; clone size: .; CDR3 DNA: TGTGCCAGCACCAAGGGAGTAGCGGGAGCCTACGAGCAGTACTTC; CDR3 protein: CASTKGVAGAYEQYF
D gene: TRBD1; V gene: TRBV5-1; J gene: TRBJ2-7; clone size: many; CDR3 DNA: TGCGCCAGCAGCCCCCTTCGGACAGGGACCTACGAGCAGTACTTC; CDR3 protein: CASSPLRTGTYEQYF
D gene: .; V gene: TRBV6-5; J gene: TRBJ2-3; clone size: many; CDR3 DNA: TGTGCCAGCAGTACTCGCACAGATACGCAGTATTTT; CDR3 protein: CASSTRTDTQYF
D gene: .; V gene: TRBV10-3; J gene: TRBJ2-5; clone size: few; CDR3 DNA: TGTGCCATCAGTTTTAAGGAGACCCAGTACTTC; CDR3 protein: CAISFKETQYF
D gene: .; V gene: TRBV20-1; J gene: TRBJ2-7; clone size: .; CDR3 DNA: TGCAGTGCCAGCCATAGACAATACGAGCAGTACTTC; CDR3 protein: CSASHRQYEQYF
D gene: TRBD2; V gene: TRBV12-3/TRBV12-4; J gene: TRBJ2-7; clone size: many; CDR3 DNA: TGTGCCAGCAGTTTATACTCTAGCGGGGCCCATCCCTACGAGCAGTACTTC; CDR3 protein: CASSLYSSGAHPYEQYF